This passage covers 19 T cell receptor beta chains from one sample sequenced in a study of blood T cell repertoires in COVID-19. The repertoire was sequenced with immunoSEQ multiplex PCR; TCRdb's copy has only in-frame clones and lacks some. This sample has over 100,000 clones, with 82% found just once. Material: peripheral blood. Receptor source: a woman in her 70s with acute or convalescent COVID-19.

CDR3 region: CASSSTSGGFWDTQYF. For the CDR3, the DNA is TGTGCCAGCAGCTCGACTAGCGGGGGGTTTTGGGATACGCAGTATTTT. The genes are TRBV11-3 and TRBJ2-3; 13 bases are a match to TRBD2. Per germline, CDR1 SGHNT and CDR2 YENEEA. Trimming took 4 bases from V and 6 from J; bases not matched to a gene: 7. The CDR3 contains 16 residues.

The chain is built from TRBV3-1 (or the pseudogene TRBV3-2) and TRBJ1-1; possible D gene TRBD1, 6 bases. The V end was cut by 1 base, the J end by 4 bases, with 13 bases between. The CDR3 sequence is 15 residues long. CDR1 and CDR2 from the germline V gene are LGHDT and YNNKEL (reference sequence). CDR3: CASSQGRRGGTEAFF. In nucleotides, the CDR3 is TGTGCCAGCAGCCAAGGTAGAAGGGGGGGCACTGAAGCTTTCTTT.

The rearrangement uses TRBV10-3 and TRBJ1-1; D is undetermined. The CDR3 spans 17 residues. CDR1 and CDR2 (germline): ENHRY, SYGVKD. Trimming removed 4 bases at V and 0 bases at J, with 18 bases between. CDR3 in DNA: TGTGCCATCAGTGCCTCGAGGGCTCGCCGGATGAACACTGAAGCTTTCTTT. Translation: CAISASRARRMNTEAFF.

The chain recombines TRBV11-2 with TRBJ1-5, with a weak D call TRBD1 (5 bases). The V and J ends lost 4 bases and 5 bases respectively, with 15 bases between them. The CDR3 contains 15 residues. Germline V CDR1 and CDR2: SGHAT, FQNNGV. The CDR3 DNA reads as TGTGCCAGCAGCTCGTTCGAGGGGAGGGATCAGCCCCAGCATTTT. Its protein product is CASSSFEGRDQPQHF.

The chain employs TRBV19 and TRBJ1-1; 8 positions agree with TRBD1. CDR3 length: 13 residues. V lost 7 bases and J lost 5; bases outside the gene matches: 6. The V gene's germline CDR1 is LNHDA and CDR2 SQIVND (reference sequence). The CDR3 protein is CASIRQGWTEAFF. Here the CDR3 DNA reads TGTGCCAGTATTAGACAGGGGTGGACTGAAGCTTTCTTT.

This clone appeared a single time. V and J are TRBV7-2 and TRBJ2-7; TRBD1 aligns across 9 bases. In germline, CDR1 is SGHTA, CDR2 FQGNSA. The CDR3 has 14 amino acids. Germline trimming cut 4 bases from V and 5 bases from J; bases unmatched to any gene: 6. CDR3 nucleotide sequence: TGTGCCAGCAGCTCCCGGGACAGGGCGCACGAGCAGTACGTC. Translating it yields CASSSRDRAHEQYV.

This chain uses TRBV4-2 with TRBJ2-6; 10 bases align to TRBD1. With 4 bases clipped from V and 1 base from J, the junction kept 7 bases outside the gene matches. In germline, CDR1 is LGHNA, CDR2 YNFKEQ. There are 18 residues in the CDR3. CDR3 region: CASSLLGDRGSGANVLTF. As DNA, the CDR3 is TGTGCCAGCAGCCTCTTAGGGGACAGGGGATCTGGGGCCAACGTCCTGACTTTC.

CDR3 sequence: CASSPTESGNTIYF. The CDR3 DNA is TGCGCCAGCAGCCCGACAGAATCTGGAAACACCATATATTTT. The chain recombines TRBV5-1 with TRBJ1-3; possible D gene TRBD1, 5 bases. Germline V gives CDR1 SGHRS, CDR2 YFSETQ. The length of the CDR3 is 14 residues. The ends were cut back, 4 bases at V and 1 base at J, with 9 bases in the middle.

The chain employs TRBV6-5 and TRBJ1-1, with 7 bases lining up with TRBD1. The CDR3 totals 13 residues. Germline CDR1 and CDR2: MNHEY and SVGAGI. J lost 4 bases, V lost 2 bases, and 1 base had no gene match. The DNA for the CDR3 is TGTGCCAGCAGTTACGCAGGGGGCACTGAAGCTTTCTTT. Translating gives CASSYAGGTEAFF.

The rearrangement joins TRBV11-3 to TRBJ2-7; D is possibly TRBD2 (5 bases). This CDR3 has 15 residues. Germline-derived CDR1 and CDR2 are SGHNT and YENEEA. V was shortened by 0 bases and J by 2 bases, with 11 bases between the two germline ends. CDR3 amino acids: CASSLDLEGTYEQYF. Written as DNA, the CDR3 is TGTGCCAGCAGCTTAGATCTTGAGGGAACCTACGAGCAGTACTTC.

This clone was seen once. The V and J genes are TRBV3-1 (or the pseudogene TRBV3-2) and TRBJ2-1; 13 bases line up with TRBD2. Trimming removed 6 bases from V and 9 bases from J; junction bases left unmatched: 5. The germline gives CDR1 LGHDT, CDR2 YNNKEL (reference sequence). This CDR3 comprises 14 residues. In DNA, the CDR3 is TGTGCCAGCAGTCGACTAGCGGGGGGTGTTGAGCAGTTCTTC. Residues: CASSRLAGGVEQFF.

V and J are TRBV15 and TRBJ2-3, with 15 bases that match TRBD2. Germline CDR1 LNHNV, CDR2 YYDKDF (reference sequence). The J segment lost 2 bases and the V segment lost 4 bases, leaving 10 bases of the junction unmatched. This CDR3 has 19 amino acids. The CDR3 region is CATSTHGLAGGPFTDTQYF. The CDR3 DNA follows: TGTGCCACCAGCACACACGGACTAGCGGGGGGGCCCTTCACAGATACGCAGTATTTT. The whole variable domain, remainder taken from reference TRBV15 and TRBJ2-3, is DAMVIQNPRYQVTQFGKPVTLSCSQTLNHNVMYWYQQKSSQAPKLLFHYYDKDFNNEADTPDNFQSRRPNTSFCFLDIRSPGLGDTAMYLCATSTHGLAGGPFTDTQYFGPGTRLTVL.

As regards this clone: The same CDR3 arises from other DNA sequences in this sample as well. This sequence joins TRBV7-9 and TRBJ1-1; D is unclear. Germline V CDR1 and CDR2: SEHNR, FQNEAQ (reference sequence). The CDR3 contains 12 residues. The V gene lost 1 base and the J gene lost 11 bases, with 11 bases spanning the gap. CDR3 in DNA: TGTGCCAGCAGCTTAGAGGGAGGGCGTGCTTTCTTT. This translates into CASSLEGGRAFF.

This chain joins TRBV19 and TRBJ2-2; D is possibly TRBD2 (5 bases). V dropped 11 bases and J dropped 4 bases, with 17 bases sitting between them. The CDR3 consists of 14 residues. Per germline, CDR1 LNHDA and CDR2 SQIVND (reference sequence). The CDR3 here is CAVSRRDGTGELFF. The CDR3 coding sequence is TGTGCCGTGAGTAGACGGGATGGCACCGGGGAGCTGTTTTTT. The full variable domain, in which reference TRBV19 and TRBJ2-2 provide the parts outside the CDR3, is DGGITQSPKYLFRKEGQNVTLSCEQNLNHDAMYWYRQDPGQGLRLIYYSQIVNDFQKGDIAEGYSVSREKKESFPLTVTSAQKNPTAFYLCAVSRRDGTGELFFGEGSRLTVL.

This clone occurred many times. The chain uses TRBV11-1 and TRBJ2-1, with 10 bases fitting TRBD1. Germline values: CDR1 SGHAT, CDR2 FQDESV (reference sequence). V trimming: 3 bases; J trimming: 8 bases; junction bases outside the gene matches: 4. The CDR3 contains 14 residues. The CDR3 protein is CASSLGTGVDEQFF. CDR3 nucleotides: TGTGCCAGCAGCTTGGGGACAGGGGTAGATGAGCAGTTCTTC.

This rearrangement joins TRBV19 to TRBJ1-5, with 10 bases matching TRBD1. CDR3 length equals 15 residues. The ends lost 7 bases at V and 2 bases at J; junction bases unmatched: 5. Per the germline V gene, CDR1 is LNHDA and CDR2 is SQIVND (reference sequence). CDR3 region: CASIDGQGGNQPQHF. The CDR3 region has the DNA TGTGCCAGTATAGATGGACAGGGGGGCAATCAGCCCCAGCATTTT. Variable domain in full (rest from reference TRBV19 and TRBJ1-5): DGGITQSPKYLFRKEGQNVTLSCEQNLNHDAMYWYRQDPGQGLRLIYYSQIVNDFQKGDIAEGYSVSREKKESFPLTVTSAQKNPTAFYLCASIDGQGGNQPQHFGDGTRLSIL.

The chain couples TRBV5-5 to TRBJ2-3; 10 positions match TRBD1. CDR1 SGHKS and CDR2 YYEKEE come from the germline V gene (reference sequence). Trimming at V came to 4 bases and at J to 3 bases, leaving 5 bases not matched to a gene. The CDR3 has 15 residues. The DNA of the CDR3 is TGTGCCAGCAGCATCGGACAGGGGGTAACAGATACGCAGTATTTT. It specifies CASSIGQGVTDTQYF.

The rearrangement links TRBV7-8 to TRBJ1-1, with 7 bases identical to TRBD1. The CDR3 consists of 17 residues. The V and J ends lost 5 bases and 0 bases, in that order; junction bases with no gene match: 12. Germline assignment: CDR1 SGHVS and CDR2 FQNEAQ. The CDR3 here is CASSPRVRGRLNTEAFF. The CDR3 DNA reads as TGTGCCAGCAGCCCCCGGGTGAGGGGGCGTTTGAACACTGAAGCTTTCTTT.

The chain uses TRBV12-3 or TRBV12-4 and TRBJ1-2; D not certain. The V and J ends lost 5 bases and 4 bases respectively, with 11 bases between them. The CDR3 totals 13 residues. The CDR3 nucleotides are TGTGCCAGCAGTACCCCAGGAATCTATGGCTACACCTTC. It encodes CASSTPGIYGYTF.